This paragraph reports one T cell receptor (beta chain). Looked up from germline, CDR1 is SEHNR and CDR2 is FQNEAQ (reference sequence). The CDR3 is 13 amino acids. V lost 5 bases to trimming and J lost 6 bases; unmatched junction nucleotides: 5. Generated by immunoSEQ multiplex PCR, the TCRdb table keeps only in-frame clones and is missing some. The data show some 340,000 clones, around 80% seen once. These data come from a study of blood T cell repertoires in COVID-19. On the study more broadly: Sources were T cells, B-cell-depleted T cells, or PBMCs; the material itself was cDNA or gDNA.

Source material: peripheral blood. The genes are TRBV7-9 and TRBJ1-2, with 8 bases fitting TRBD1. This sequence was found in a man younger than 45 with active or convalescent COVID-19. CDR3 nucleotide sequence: TGTGCCAGCAGCCCAAGACAGGGGCATGGCTACACCTTC. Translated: CASSPRQGHGYTF.